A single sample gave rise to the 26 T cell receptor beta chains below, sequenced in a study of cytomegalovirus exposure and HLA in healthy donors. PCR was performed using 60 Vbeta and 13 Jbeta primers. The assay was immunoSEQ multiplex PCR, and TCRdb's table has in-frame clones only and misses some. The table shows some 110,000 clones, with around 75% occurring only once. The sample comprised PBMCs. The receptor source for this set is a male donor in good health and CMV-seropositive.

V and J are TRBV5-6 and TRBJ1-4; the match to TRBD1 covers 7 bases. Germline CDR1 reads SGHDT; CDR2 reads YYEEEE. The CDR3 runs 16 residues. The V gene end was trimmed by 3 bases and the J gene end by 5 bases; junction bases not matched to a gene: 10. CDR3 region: CASSWDRVTLNEKLFF. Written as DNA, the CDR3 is TGTGCCAGCAGCTGGGACAGAGTTACGCTAAATGAAAAACTGTTTTTT.

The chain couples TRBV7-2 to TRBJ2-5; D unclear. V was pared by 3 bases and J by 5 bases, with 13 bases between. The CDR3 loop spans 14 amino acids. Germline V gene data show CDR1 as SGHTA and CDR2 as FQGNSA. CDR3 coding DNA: TGTGCCAGCAGCTTTCCTCTTAGTTTCGAGACCCAGTACTTC. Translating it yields CASSFPLSFETQYF.

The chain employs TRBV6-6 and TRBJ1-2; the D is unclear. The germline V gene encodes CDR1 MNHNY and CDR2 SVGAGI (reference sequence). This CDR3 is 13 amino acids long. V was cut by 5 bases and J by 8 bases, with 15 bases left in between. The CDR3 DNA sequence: TGTGCCAGCAGTAGCACGGAGAGAGTCGGCTACACCTTC. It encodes CASSSTERVGYTF.

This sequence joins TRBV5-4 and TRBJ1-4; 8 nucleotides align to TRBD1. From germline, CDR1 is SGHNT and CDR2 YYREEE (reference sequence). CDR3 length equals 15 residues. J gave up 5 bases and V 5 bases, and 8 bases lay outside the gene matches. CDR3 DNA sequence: TGTGCCAGCAGTTCGGAGAGGACAGGGAATGAAAAACTGTTTTTT. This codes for CASSSERTGNEKLFF.

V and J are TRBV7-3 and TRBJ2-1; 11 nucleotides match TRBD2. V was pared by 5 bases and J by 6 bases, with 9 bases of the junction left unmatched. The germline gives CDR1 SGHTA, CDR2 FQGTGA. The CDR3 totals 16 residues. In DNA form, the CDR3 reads TGTGCCAGCAGCCCAACACTAGCGGGAGTCCCCAATGAGCAGTTCTTC. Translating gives CASSPTLAGVPNEQFF.

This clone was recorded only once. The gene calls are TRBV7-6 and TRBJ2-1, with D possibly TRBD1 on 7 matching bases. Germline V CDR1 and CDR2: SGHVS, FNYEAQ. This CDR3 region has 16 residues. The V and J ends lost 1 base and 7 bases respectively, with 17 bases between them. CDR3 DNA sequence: TGTGCCAGCAGCTTAGTGGGCAGGGGGGAAAGTAATGAGCAGTTCTTC. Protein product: CASSLVGRGESNEQFF. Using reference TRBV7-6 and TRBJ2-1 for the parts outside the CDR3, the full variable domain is GAGVSQSPRYKVTKRGQDVALRCDPISGHVSLYWYRQALGQGPEFLTYFNYEAQQDKSGLPNDRFSAERPEGSISTLTIQRTEQRDSAMYRCASSLVGRGESNEQFFGPGTRLTVL.

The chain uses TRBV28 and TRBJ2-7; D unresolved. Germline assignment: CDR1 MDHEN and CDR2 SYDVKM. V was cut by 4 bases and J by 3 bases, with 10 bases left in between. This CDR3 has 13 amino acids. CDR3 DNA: TGTGCCAGCAGTTCGACTCAACGCTACGAGCAGTACTTC. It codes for CASSSTQRYEQYF.

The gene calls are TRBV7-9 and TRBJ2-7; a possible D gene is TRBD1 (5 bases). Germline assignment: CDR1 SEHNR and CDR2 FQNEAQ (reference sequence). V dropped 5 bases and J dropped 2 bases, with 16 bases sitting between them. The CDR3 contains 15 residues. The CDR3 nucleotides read TGTGCCAGCAGCGCTCCAGGGTCCCCCACCTACGAGCAGTACTTC. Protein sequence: CASSAPGSPTYEQYF.

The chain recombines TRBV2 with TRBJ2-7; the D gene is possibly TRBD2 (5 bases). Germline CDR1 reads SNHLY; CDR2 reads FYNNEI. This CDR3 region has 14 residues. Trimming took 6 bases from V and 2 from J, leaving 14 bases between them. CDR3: CASRWGREPYEQYF. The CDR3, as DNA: TGTGCCAGCAGGTGGGGTAGGGAGCCCTACGAGCAGTACTTC.

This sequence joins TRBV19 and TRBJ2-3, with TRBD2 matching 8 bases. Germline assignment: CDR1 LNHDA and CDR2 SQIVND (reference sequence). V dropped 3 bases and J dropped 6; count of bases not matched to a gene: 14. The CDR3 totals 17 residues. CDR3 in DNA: TGTGCCAGTAGTATGGGCCGTAGCGGGGCCCCCCCGGATACGCAGTATTTT. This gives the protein CASSMGRSGAPPDTQYF.

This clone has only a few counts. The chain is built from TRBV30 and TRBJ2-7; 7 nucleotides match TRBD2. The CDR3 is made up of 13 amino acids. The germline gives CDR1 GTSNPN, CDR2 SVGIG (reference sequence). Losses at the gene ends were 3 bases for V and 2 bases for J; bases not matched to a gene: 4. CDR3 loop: CAWSGRPPYEQYF. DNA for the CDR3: TGTGCCTGGAGCGGGAGGCCGCCCTACGAGCAGTACTTC.

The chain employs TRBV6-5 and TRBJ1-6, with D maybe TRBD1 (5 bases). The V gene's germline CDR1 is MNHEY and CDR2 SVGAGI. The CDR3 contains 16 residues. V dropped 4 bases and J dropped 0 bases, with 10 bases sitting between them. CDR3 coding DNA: TGTGCCAGCAGTTGGGGGGGAAGCTCCTATAATTCACCCCTCCACTTT. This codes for CASSWGGSSYNSPLHF.

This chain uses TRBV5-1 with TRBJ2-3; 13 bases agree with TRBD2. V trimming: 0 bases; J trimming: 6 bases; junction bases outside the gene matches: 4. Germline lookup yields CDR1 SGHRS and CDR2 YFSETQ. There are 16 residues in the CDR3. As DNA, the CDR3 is TGCGCCAGCAGCTTGGGGACTAGCGGGGGAGGGGATACGCAGTATTTT. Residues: CASSLGTSGGGDTQYF.

The CDR3 loop reads CAWGTGGLEQYF. The CDR3 coding sequence is TGTGCCTGGGGGACAGGGGGCCTCGAGCAGTACTTC. The chain couples TRBV30 to TRBJ2-7, with 12 positions matching TRBD1. The CDR3 consists of 12 residues. Per germline, CDR1 GTSNPN and CDR2 SVGIG (reference sequence). V shed 5 bases, J shed 6 bases, and the junction held 2 bases outside the gene matches.

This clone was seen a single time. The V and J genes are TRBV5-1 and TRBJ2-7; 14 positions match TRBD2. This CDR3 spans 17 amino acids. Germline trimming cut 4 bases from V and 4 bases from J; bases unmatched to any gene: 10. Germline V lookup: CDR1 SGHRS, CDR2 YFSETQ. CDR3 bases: TGCGCCAGCAGCAGAGGGGGACTAGCGGGAGCAGGGTACGAGCAGTACTTC. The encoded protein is CASSRGGLAGAGYEQYF.

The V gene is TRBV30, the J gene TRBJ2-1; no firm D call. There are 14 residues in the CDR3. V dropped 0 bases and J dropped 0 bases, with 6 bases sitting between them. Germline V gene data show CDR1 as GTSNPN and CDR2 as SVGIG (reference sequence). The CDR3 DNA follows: TGTGCCTGGAGTGTCATGGCCTCCTACAATGAGCAGTTCTTC. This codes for CAWSVMASYNEQFF.

CDR3 sequence: CASSYMSLNTEAFF. The CDR3 nucleotides read TGTGCCAGCAGTTACATGTCTCTGAACACTGAAGCTTTCTTT. The chain carries TRBV6-5 and TRBJ1-1, with D unclear. This CDR3 contains 14 residues. From germline, CDR1 is MNHEY and CDR2 SVGAGI. Trimming removed 2 bases from V and 0 bases from J, with 7 bases in between.

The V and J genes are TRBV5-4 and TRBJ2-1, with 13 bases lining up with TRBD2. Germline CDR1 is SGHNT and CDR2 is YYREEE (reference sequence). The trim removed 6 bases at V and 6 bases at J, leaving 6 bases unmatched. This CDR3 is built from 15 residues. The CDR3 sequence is CASTWTSGGPNEQFF. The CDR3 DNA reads TGTGCCAGCACCTGGACTAGCGGGGGCCCCAATGAGCAGTTCTTC.

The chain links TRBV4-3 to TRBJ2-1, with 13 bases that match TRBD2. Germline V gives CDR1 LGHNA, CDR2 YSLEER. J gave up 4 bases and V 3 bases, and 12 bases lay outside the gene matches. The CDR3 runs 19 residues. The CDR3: CASSQGTSGDSSTYNEQFF. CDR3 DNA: TGCGCCAGCAGCCAGGGGACTAGCGGGGACTCTTCCACATACAATGAGCAGTTCTTC.

The CDR3 reads CASSRGTGAPNYEQYF. CDR3 nucleotide sequence: TGTGCCAGCAGCAGGGGGACAGGGGCTCCAAACTACGAGCAGTACTTC. This chain uses TRBV4-2 with TRBJ2-7; 10 bases map to TRBD1. CDR1 is LGHNA, CDR2 YNFKEQ, per germline. Trimming took 5 bases from V and 3 from J; bases not matched to a gene: 10. The CDR3 is made up of 16 amino acids.

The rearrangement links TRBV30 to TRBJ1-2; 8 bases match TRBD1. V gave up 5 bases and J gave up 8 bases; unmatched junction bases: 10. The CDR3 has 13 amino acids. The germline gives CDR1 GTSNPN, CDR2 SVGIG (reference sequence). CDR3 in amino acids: CAWSDRARVGYTF. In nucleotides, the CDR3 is TGTGCCTGGTCGGACAGGGCGCGGGTGGGCTACACCTTC.

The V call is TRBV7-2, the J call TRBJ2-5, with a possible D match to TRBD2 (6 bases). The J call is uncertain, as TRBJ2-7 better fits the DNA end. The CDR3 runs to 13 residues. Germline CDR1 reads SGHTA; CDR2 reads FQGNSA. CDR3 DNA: TGTGCCAGCAGTCCCTTAAGCGGGTACGAGCAGTACTTC. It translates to CASSPLSGYEQYF.

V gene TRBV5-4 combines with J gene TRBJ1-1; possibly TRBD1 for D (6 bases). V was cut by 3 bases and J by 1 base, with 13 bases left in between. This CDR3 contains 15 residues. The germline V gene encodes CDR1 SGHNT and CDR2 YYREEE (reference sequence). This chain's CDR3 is CASSSGHLRNTEAFF. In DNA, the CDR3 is TGTGCCAGCAGCTCGGGACACCTCCGGAACACTGAAGCTTTCTTT.

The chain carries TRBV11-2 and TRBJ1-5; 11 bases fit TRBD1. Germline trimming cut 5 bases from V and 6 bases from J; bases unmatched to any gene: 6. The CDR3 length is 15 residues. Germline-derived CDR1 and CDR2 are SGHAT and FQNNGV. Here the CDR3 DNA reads TGTGCCAGCAGCCTTGGACAGGGGGCAGGTCAGCCCCAGCATTTT. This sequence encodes CASSLGQGAGQPQHF.

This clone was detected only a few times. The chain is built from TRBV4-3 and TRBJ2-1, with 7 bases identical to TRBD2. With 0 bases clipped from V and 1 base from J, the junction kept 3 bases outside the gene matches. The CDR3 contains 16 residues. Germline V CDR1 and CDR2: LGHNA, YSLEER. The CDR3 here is CASSQELGGSYNEQFF. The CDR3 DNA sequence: TGCGCCAGCAGCCAAGAGCTGGGGGGGTCCTACAATGAGCAGTTCTTC.

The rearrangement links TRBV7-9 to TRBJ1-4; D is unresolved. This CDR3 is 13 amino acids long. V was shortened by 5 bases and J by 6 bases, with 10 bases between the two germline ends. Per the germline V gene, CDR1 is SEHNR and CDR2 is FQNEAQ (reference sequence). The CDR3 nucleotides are TGTGCCAGCAGCCAGACACCGGATGAAAAACTGTTTTTT. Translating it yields CASSQTPDEKLFF.